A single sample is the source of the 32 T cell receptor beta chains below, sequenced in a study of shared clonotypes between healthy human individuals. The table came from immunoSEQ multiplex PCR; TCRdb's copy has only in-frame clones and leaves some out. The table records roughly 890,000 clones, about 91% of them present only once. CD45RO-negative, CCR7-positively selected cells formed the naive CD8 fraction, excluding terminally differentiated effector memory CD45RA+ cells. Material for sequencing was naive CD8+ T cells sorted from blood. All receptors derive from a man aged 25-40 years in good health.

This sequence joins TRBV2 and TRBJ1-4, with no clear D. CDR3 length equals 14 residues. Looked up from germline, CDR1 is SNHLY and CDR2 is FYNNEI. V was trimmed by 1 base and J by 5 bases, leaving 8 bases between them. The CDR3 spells CASSEGHSNEKLFF. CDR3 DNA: TGTGCCAGCAGTGAAGGACACTCGAATGAAAAACTGTTTTTT.

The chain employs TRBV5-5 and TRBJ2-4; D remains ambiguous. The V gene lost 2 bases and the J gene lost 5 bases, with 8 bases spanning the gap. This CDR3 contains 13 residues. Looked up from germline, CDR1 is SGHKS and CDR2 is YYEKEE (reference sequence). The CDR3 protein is CASSFPSENIQYF. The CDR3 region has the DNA TGTGCCAGCAGCTTCCCTTCAGAAAACATTCAGTACTTC.

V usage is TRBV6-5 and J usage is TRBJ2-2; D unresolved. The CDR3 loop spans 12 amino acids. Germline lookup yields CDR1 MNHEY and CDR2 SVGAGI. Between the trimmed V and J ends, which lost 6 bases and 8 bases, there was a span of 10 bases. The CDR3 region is CASRPLTGELFF. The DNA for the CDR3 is TGTGCCAGCAGACCCCTAACGGGGGAGCTGTTTTTT.

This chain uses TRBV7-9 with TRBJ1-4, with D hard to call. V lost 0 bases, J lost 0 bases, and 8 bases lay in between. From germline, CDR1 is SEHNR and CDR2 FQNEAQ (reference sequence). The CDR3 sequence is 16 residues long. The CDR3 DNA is TGTGCCAGCAGCTTAGCTGACGGCGCAACTAATGAAAAACTGTTTTTT. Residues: CASSLADGATNEKLFF.

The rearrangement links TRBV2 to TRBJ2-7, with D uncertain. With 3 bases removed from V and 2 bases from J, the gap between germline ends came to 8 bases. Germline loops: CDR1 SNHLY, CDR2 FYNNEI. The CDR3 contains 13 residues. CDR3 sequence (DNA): TGTGCCAGCAGTGACGAGAGAGCCTACGAGCAGTACTTC. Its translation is CASSDERAYEQYF.

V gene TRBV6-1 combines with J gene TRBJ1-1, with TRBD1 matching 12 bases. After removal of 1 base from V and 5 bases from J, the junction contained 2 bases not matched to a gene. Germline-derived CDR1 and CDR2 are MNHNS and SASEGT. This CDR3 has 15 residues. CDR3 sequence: CASSEEGQGATEAFF. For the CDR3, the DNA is TGTGCCAGCAGTGAAGAGGGACAGGGGGCAACTGAAGCTTTCTTT.

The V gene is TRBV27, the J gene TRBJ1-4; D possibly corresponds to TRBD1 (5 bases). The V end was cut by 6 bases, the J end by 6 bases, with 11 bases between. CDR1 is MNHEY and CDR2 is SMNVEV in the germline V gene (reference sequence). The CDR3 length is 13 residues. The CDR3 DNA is TGTGCCAGCAGCAAACGGGGGTATGAAAAACTGTTTTTT. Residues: CASSKRGYEKLFF. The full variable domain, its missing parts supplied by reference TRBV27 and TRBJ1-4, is EAQVTQNPRYLITVTGKKLTVTCSQNMNHEYMSWYRQDPGLGLRQIYYSMNVEVTDKGDVPEGYKVSRKEKRNFPLILESPSPNQTSLYFCASSKRGYEKLFFGSGTQLSVL.

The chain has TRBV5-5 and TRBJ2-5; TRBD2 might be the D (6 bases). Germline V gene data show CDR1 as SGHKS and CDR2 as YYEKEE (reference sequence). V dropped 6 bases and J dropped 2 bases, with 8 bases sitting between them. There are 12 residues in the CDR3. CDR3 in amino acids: CASKGGQETQYF. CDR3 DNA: TGTGCCAGCAAGGGAGGACAAGAGACCCAGTACTTC.

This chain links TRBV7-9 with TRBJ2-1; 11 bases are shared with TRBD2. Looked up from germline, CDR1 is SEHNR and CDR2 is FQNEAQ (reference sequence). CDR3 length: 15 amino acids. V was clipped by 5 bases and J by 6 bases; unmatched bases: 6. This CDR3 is CASSPTSGRFNEQFF. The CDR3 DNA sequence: TGTGCCAGCAGCCCCACTAGCGGGAGATTCAATGAGCAGTTCTTC.

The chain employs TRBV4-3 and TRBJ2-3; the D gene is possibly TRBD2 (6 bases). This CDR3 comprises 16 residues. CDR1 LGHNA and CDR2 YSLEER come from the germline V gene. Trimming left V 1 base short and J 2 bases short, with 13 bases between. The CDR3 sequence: CASSQGWGVSTDTQYF. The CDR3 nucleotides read TGCGCCAGCAGCCAAGGGTGGGGGGTTTCCACAGATACGCAGTATTTT.

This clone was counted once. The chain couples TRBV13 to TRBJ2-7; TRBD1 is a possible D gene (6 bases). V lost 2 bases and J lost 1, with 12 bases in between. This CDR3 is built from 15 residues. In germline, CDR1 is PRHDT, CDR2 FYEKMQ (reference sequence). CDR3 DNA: TGTGCCAGCAGCTTAACCGGACAGAATTCCTACGAGCAGTACTTC. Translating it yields CASSLTGQNSYEQYF. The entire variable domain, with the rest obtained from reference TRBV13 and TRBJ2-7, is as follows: AAGVIQSPRHLIKEKRETATLKCYPIPRHDTVYWYQQGPGQDPQFLISFYEKMQSDKGSIPDRFSAQQFSDYHSELNMSSLELGDSALYFCASSLTGQNSYEQYFGPGTRLTVT.

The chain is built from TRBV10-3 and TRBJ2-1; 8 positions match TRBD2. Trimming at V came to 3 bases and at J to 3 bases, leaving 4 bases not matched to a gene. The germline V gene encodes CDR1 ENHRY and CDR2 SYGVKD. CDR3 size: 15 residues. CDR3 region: CAISDGLAGYNEQFF. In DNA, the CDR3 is TGTGCCATCAGTGATGGCCTAGCGGGCTACAATGAGCAGTTCTTC.

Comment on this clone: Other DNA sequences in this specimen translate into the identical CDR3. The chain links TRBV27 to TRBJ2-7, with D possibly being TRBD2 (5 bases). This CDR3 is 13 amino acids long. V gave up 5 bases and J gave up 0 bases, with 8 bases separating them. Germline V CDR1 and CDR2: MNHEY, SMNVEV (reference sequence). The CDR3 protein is CASSLRDSYEQYF. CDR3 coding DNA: TGTGCCAGCAGTCTTCGGGACTCCTACGAGCAGTACTTC.

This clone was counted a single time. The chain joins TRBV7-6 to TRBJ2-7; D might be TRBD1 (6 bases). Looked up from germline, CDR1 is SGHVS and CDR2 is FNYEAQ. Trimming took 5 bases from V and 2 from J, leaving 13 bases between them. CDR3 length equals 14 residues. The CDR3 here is CASSNRDTTYEQYF. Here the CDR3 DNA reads TGTGCCAGCAGCAACCGGGACACTACCTACGAGCAGTACTTC.

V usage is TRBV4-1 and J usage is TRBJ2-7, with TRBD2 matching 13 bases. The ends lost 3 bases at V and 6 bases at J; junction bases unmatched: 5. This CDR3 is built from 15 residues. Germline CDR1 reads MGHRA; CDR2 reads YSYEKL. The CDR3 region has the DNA TGCGCCAGCAGCCACGGGACTAGCGGGATGCTCGAGCAGTACTTC. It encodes CASSHGTSGMLEQYF.

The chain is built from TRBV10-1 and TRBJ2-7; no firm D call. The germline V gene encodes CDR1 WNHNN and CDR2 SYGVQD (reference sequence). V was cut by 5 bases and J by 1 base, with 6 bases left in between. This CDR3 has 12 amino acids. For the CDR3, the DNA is TGCGCCAGCAGTAACTTTTCCTACGAGCAGTACTTC. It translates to CASSNFSYEQYF.

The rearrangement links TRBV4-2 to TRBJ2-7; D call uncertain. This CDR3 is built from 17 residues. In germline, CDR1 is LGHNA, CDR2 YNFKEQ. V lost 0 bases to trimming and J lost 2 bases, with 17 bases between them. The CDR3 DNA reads TGTGCCAGCAGCCAAGATTACCACGTAGGCAGCGCCTACGAGCAGTACTTC. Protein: CASSQDYHVGSAYEQYF.

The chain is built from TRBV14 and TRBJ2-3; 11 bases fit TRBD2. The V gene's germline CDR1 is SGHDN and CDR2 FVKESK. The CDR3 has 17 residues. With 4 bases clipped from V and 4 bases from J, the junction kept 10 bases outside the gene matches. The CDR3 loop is CASSPGLAVVLPDTQYF. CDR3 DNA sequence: TGTGCCAGCAGCCCGGGACTAGCGGTTGTATTGCCAGATACGCAGTATTTT. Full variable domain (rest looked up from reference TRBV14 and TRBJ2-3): EAGVTQFPSHSVIEKGQTVTLRCDPISGHDNLYWYRRVMGKEIKFLLHFVKESKQDESGMPNNRFLAERTGGTYSTLKVQPAELEDSGVYFCASSPGLAVVLPDTQYFGPGTRLTVL.

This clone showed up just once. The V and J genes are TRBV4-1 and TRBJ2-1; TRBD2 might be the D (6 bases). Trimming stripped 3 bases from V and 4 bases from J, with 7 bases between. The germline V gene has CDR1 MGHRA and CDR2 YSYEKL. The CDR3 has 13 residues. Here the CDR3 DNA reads TGCGCCAGCAGCCACGCGGGGTACAATGAGCAGTTCTTC. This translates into CASSHAGYNEQFF.

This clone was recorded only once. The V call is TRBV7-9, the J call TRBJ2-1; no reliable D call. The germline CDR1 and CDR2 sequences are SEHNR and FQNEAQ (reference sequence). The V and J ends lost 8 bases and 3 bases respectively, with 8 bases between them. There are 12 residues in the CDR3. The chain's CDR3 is CASDHIYNEQFF. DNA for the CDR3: TGTGCCAGCGACCATATCTACAATGAGCAGTTCTTC.

This CDR3 reads CASLESANYGYTF. The CDR3, as DNA: TGTGCCAGCCTTGAATCAGCTAACTATGGCTACACCTTC. The chain combines TRBV18 with TRBJ1-2, with no clear D. The germline CDR1 and CDR2 sequences are KGHSH and LQKENI. The CDR3 runs to 13 residues. The V end was cut by 8 bases, the J end by 0 bases, with 10 bases between.

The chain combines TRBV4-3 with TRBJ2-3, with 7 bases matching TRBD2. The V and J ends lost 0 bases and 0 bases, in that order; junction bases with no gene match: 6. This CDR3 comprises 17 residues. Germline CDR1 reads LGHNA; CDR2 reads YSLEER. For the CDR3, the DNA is TGCGCCAGCAGCCAAGATAGTGGGCGGGGGAGCACAGATACGCAGTATTTT. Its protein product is CASSQDSGRGSTDTQYF.

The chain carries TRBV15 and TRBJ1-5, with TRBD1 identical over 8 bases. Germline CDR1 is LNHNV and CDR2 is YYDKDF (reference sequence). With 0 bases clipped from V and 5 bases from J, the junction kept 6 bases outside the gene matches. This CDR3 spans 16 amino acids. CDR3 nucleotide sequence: TGTGCCACCAGCAGAGATCAAGACAGGGGAGATCAGCCCCAGCATTTT. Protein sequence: CATSRDQDRGDQPQHF.

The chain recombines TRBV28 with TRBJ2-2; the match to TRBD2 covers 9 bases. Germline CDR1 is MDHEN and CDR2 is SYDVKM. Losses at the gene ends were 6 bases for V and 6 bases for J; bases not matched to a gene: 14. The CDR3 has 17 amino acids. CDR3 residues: CASRDLRSEREAGELFF. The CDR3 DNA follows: TGTGCCAGCAGGGATTTGAGGAGCGAGCGGGAGGCCGGGGAGCTGTTTTTT.

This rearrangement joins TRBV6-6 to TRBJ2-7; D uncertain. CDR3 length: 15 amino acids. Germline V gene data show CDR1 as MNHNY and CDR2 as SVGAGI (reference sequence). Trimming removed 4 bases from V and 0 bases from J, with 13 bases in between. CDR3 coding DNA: TGTGCCAGCAGTTTTCGGGTCGAAGGCTCCTACGAGCAGTACTTC. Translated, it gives CASSFRVEGSYEQYF.

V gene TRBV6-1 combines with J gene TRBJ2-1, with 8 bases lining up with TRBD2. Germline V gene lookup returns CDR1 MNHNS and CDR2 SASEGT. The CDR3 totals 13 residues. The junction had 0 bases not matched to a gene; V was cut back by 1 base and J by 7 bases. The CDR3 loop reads CASSEGLANEQFF. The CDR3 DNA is TGTGCCAGCAGTGAAGGACTAGCGAATGAGCAGTTCTTC.

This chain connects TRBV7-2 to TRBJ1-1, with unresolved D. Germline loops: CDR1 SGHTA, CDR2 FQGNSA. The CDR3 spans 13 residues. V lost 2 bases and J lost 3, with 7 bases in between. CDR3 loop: CASSLWRHTEAFF. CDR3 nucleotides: TGTGCCAGCAGCTTATGGAGGCACACTGAAGCTTTCTTT.

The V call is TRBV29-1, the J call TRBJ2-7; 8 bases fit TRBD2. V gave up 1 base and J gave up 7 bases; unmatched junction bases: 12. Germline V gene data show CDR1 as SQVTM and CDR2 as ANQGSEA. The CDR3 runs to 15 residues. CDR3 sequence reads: CSVEAPEAGAREQYF. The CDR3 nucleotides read TGCAGCGTTGAAGCCCCGGAAGCGGGAGCGAGGGAGCAGTACTTC.

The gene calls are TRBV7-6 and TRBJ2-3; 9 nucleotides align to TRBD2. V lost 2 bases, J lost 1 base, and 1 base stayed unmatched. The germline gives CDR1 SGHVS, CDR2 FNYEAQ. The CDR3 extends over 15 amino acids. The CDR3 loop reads CASSLPSGGTDTQYF. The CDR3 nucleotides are TGTGCCAGCAGCTTACCTAGCGGGGGCACAGATACGCAGTATTTT.

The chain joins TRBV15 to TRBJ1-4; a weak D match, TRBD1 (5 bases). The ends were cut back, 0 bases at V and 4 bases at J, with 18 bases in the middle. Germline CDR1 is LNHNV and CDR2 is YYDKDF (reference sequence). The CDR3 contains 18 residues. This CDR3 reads CATSRDDVRGVFNEKLFF. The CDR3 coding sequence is TGTGCCACCAGCAGAGATGATGTACGGGGGGTCTTTAATGAAAAACTGTTTTTT.

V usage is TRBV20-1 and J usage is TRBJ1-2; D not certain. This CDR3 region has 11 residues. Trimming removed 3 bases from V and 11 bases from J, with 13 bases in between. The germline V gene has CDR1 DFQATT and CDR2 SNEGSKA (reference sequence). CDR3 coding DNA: TGCAGTGCTAGGTTAGAGGGTGGGTACACCTTC. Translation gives CSARLEGGYTF.

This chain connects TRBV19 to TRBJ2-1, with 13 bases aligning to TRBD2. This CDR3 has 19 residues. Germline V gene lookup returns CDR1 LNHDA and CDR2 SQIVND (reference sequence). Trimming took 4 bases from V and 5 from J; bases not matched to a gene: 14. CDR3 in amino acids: CASSTRTSGRAYRHNEQFF. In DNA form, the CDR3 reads TGTGCCAGTAGTACTCGAACTAGCGGGAGGGCCTATCGCCACAATGAGCAGTTCTTC.